These 21 T cell receptor beta chains were all obtained from the same sample, sequenced in a study of neurological immune-mediated disorders. One entry per CDR3 protein results from TCRdb running MiXCR on the 5' RACE reads. The sample lists more than 75,000 distinct CDR3 sequences; approximately 3.5% were seen once. The specimen was PBMCs. These receptors were taken from a woman aged 50 to 60 with multiple sclerosis.

This clonotype was counted at least ten times. The chain employs TRBV18 and TRBJ1-2, with unresolved D. The V gene lost 5 bases and the J gene lost 5 bases, with 9 bases spanning the gap. Looked up from germline, CDR1 is KGHSH and CDR2 is LQKENI. CDR3 length equals 12 residues. The CDR3 nucleotides are TGTGCCAGCTCAGGGCCACGGTATGGCTACACCTTC. Encoded protein: CASSGPRYGYTF.

This clonotype was detected many times. A read error may account for a junction end that differs from germline. The rearrangement joins TRBV15 to TRBJ1-1; 9 nucleotides match TRBD1. The CDR3 covers 13 residues. CDR1 and CDR2 from the germline V gene are LNHNV and YYDKDF (reference sequence). CDR3: CAARTGVTTEAFF. The CDR3 DNA sequence: TGTGCCGCCAGGACAGGGGTGACCACTGAAGCTTTCTTT.

This clonotype was seen ten or more times. The chain links TRBV12-3 or TRBV12-4 to TRBJ2-4; perhaps D is TRBD1 or TRBD2 (5 bases each). Trimming took 5 bases from V and 6 from J, leaving 23 bases between them. This CDR3 region has 17 residues. DNA for the CDR3: TGTGCCAGCAGTCCGCTACCGGCAGGGAGTGTTGGAAACATTCAGTACTTC. Encoded protein: CASSPLPAGSVGNIQYF.

This clonotype has ten or more counts. The chain has TRBV10-3 and TRBJ2-2, with 11 bases aligning to TRBD1. The CDR3 has 19 amino acids. The ends lost 4 bases at V and 4 bases at J; junction bases unmatched: 14. Germline CDR1 is ENHRY and CDR2 is SYGVKD. Here the CDR3 reads CAISASNKPGTGGTGELFF. The CDR3 bases are TGTGCCATCAGTGCGTCGAATAAACCAGGGACAGGGGGCACCGGGGAGCTGTTTTTT.

Many counts were recorded for this clonotype. The chain has TRBV27 and TRBJ1-3, with TRBD1 matching 8 bases. The CDR3 is made up of 15 amino acids. CDR1 and CDR2 from the germline V gene are MNHEY and SMNVEV (reference sequence). V trimming: 4 bases; J trimming: 9 bases; junction bases outside the gene matches: 11. Written as DNA, the CDR3 is TGTGCCAGCAGTTCCGGGACAGGTCCTCACGGCACCATATATTTT. Amino acids: CASSSGTGPHGTIYF.

This clonotype was seen repeatedly, ten times or more. The V and J genes are TRBV14 and TRBJ2-7; TRBD1 agrees at 9 bases. CDR1 and CDR2 (germline): SGHDN, FVKESK. This CDR3 contains 13 residues. Trimming at V came to 5 bases and at J to 3 bases, leaving 2 bases not matched to a gene. The CDR3 loop is CASSWGQGYEQYF. The CDR3 coding sequence is TGTGCCAGCAGCTGGGGACAGGGCTACGAGCAGTACTTC.

This clonotype occurred many times. The chain carries TRBV9 and TRBJ2-2; a weak D match, TRBD2 (5 bases). V shed 4 bases and J shed 3 bases, with 10 bases lying between them. The CDR3 extends over 14 amino acids. Germline loops: CDR1 SGDLS, CDR2 YYNGEE. CDR3 sequence: CASSTEVDTGELFF. CDR3 coding DNA: TGTGCCAGCAGCACGGAGGTTGACACCGGGGAGCTGTTTTTT.

This clonotype was counted many times. This CDR3 is CASSVESDGVQYF. DNA of the CDR3: TGTGCCAGCAGCGTAGAGTCGGACGGTGTGCAGTACTTC. The chain combines TRBV9 with TRBJ2-7; D remains unclear. The CDR3 spans 13 residues. V was cut by 0 bases and J by 9 bases, with 13 bases left in between. Germline-derived CDR1 and CDR2 are SGDLS and YYNGEE.

This clonotype has at least ten counts. The CDR3 sequence is CSASALAGGTQETQYF. The CDR3 coding sequence is TGCAGTGCTAGCGCATTAGCGGGGGGGACGCAAGAGACCCAGTACTTC. V and J are TRBV20-1 and TRBJ2-5, with TRBD2 identical over 11 bases. V dropped 3 bases and J dropped 2; count of bases not matched to a gene: 8. The CDR3 is 16 amino acids. The germline V gene has CDR1 DFQATT and CDR2 SNEGSKA (reference sequence).

The table lists this clonotype with many counts. The rearrangement joins TRBV20-1 to TRBJ2-3; 9 nucleotides align to TRBD2. With V trimmed by 1 base and J by 3 bases, 8 bases remained unmatched. This CDR3 has 16 residues. The V gene's germline CDR1 is DFQATT and CDR2 SNEGSKA (reference sequence). Here the CDR3 reads CSARGGAGGFTDTQYF. As DNA, the CDR3 is TGCAGTGCTAGAGGGGGAGCGGGGGGATTTACAGATACGCAGTATTTT.

In this sample, this clonotype turned up many times. J is TRBJ1-1 and V is TRBV5-1; D not resolved. The CDR3 covers 12 residues. Germline V CDR1 and CDR2: SGHRS, YFSETQ. Trimming removed 0 bases at V and 7 bases at J, with 7 bases between. CDR3 nucleotides: TGCGCCAGCAGCTTGGTTCCGGGTGAAGCTTTCTTT. This encodes CASSLVPGEAFF.

This clonotype was detected many times. This CDR3 reads CASSMEARGANVLTF. In DNA, the CDR3 is TGTGCCAGCAGTATGGAGGCACGGGGGGCCAACGTCCTGACTTTC. The chain recombines TRBV28 with TRBJ2-6, with TRBD2 as a possible D gene (5 bases). Germline assignment: CDR1 MDHEN and CDR2 SYDVKM. The CDR3 extends over 15 amino acids. The V end lost 5 bases, the J end lost 4 bases, and 12 bases lay between the germline ends.

The table lists this clonotype with many counts. This rearrangement joins TRBV12-3 or TRBV12-4 to TRBJ2-5; D not certain. The CDR3 spans 13 residues. The V gene lost 5 bases and the J gene lost 5 bases, with 12 bases spanning the gap. CDR3 in amino acids: CASSPLLPETQYF. CDR3 bases: TGTGCCAGCAGTCCCCTACTACCCGAGACCCAGTACTTC.

The sample holds many counts of this clonotype. The rearrangement links TRBV6-1 to TRBJ1-6, with 10 bases lining up with TRBD1. Germline V gene lookup returns CDR1 MNHNS and CDR2 SASEGT. The ends lost 3 bases at V and 10 bases at J; junction bases unmatched: 6. The CDR3 is made up of 15 amino acids. For the CDR3, the DNA is TGTGCCAGCAGTGAGCAGACAGGGGGCAAATCACCCCTCCACTTT. This gives the protein CASSEQTGGKSPLHF.

This clonotype came up many times. V is TRBV3-1 and J is TRBJ1-2; maybe TRBD1 (5 bases). The germline CDR1 and CDR2 sequences are LGHDT and YNNKEL (reference sequence). The length of the CDR3 is 13 residues. V was shortened by 1 base and J by 3 bases, with 6 bases between the two germline ends. CDR3: CASSQGRDYGYTF. CDR3 coding DNA: TGTGCCAGCAGCCAAGGCAGGGACTATGGCTACACCTTC. Based on the CDR3 plus reference TRBV3-1 and TRBJ1-2, the full variable domain is DTAVSQTPKYLVTQMGNDKSIKCEQNLGHDTMYWYKQDSKKFLKIMFSYNNKELIINETVPNRFSPKSPDKAHLNLHINSLELGDSAVYFCASSQGRDYGYTFGSGTRLTVV.

This clonotype has a handful of counts. The V call is TRBV4-1, the J call TRBJ2-1; D gene ambiguous. The CDR3 length is 16 residues. Germline CDR1 and CDR2: MGHRA and YSYEKL. Trimming removed 0 bases at V and 0 bases at J, with 9 bases between. The CDR3 region is CASSQEARSSYNEQFF. The CDR3, as DNA: TGCGCCAGCAGCCAAGAGGCACGGAGCTCCTACAATGAGCAGTTCTTC.

The sample holds many counts of this clonotype. J is TRBJ1-5 and V is TRBV20-1; no reliable D call. Germline V lookup: CDR1 DFQATT, CDR2 SNEGSKA (reference sequence). The CDR3 has 15 residues. The germline V and J ends were trimmed by 0 bases and 0 bases, with 9 bases remaining between them. The CDR3 sequence: CSARDPENSNQPQHF. The DNA of the CDR3 is TGCAGTGCTAGAGATCCGGAGAATAGCAATCAGCCCCAGCATTTT.

This clonotype was observed at least ten times. The chain couples TRBV20-1 to TRBJ1-6; no firm D call. Germline assignment: CDR1 DFQATT and CDR2 SNEGSKA (reference sequence). CDR3 size: 16 residues. The V and J ends lost 0 bases and 0 bases respectively, with 9 bases between them. DNA for the CDR3: TGCAGTGCTAGAGATGTCACCAGCTCCTATAATTCACCCCTCCACTTT. This encodes CSARDVTSSYNSPLHF.

This clonotype was observed at least ten times. The rearrangement uses TRBV2 and TRBJ1-5, with no clear D. Germline CDR1 reads SNHLY; CDR2 reads FYNNEI. Trimming shortened V by 5 bases and J by 0 bases, and 11 bases separated the two germline ends. The CDR3 has 15 amino acids. CDR3 bases: TGTGCCAGCAGTTCAGAGCGAGGTAGCAATCAGCCCCAGCATTTT. Protein sequence: CASSSERGSNQPQHF. The variable domain in full, completed from reference TRBV2 and TRBJ1-5, reads EPEVTQTPSHQVTQMGQEVILRCVPISNHLYFYWYRQILGQKVEFLVSFYNNEISEKSEIFDDQFSVERPDGSNFTLKIRSTKLEDSAMYFCASSSERGSNQPQHFGDGTRLSIL.

At least ten counts were recorded for this clonotype. The J gene is TRBJ2-3, the V gene TRBV24-1; 9 bases are a match to TRBD2. V was clipped by 2 bases and J by 2 bases; unmatched bases: 7. The germline gives CDR1 KGHDR, CDR2 SFDVKD. CDR3 length: 17 amino acids. The CDR3 DNA sequence: TGTGCCACCAGTGATTCCGGACTAGCGAGTTACACAGATACGCAGTATTTT. Amino acids: CATSDSGLASYTDTQYF.

This clonotype occurred many times. V is TRBV5-6 and J is TRBJ2-7; a possible D gene is TRBD2 (5 bases). V lost 0 bases to trimming and J lost 3 bases, with 16 bases between them. CDR3 length: 16 amino acids. The germline CDR1 and CDR2 sequences are SGHDT and YYEEEE. CDR3 loop: CASSLDPAAGSYEQYF. The CDR3 DNA reads TGTGCCAGCAGCTTGGACCCAGCGGCGGGTAGCTACGAGCAGTACTTC. The variable domain in full, with the rest retrieved from reference TRBV5-6 and TRBJ2-7, is DAGVTQSPTHLIKTRGQQVTLRCSPKSGHDTVSWYQQALGQGPQFIFQYYEEEERQRGNFPDRFSGHQFPNYSSELNVNALLLGDSALYLCASSLDPAAGSYEQYFGPGTRLTVT.